This is a list of T cell receptor beta chains from one sample in a study of blood T cell repertoires in COVID-19. Method: immunoSEQ multiplex PCR; TCRdb's copy keeps in-frame clones and lacks some. The data contain 300,000 to 350,000 clones, roughly 90% of them singletons. Sample: PBMCs or T cells enriched from blood (not recorded which). The receptors originated from a woman between 25 and 40 years old who had been exposed to COVID-19. The CDR3 runs from the conserved cysteine through the conserved F or W. The D gene is left open where the match is weak.

J | V | D | CDR3
TRBJ1-4 | TRBV6-6 | TRBD1 | CASSRRKQGATNEKLFF
TRBJ1-5 | TRBV19 | TRBD1 | CASSSLAGGDRRGQPQHF
TRBJ2-5 | TRBV18 | NA | CASSRITEETQYF
TRBJ2-1 | TRBV5-1 | NA | CASSLARSQNLFF
TRBJ2-7 | TRBV10-3 | TRBD2 | CASESGGVHEQYF
TRBJ2-7 | TRBV12-3/TRBV12-4 | NA | CASSLGTIYEQYF
TRBJ1-2 | TRBV6-2/TRBV6-3 | TRBD1 | CASSYIGTAYGYTF
TRBJ1-3 | TRBV12-5 | NA | CASTADIGNTIYF
TRBJ1-2 | TRBV6-1 | TRBD1 | CASSEGQGAYGYTF
TRBJ2-5 | TRBV3-1/TRBV3-2 | TRBD1 | CASSSRTGRETQYF
TRBJ1-1 | TRBV19 | NA | CATPNGRGEEAFF
TRBJ2-1 | TRBV11-2 | NA | CASSFAGTAMNEQFF
TRBJ1-2 | TRBV5-6 | TRBD1 | CASSLKGNRGHGYTF
TRBJ2-7 | TRBV5-1 | NA | CASSLQDSTDYEQYF
TRBJ2-3 | TRBV6-5 | NA | CASSYSGADTQYF
TRBJ2-1 | TRBV4-1 | TRBD2 | CASSRRLAGANNEQFF
TRBJ1-5 | TRBV4-1 | NA | CASSQGQGSNQPQHF
TRBJ1-1 | TRBV7-6 | NA | CASSLGEAMNTEAFF
TRBJ2-2 | TRBV5-5 | NA | CASSPPLRGRTGELFF
TRBJ1-4 | TRBV5-5 | TRBD1 | CASSLQGWDEKLFF
TRBJ1-5 | TRBV7-6 | NA | CASSLNPLRGGNQPQHF
TRBJ2-2 | TRBV13 | NA | CASSFLSTTGELFF
TRBJ1-5 | TRBV27 | NA | CASWTLLGAKGSNQPQHF
TRBJ1-1 | TRBV4-1 | NA | CASSQPLRKTRTEAFF
TRBJ2-7 | TRBV7-3 | NA | CASSLVPGEGGGSYEQYF
TRBJ2-5 | TRBV4-2 | NA | CASSQAAWRVELLQETQYF
TRBJ1-5 | TRBV19 | TRBD1 | CASSIGWDRFENSNQPQHF
TRBJ2-7 | TRBV7-8 | NA | CASSLMGPGPRAGEQYF
TRBJ1-2 | TRBV5-1 | TRBD1 | CASSRVPGQATYGYTF
TRBJ1-2 | TRBV19 | NA | CASSIPHRRKYGYTF
TRBJ2-4 | TRBV21-1 | NA | CASSKRGAKNIQYF
TRBJ2-5 | TRBV3-1/TRBV3-2 | TRBD2 | CASSLGTSGDETQYF
TRBJ2-7 | TRBV9 | TRBD2 | CASRQAGSGGTLVRQYF
TRBJ2-6 | TRBV4-1 | TRBD1 | CASSQADRAGANVLTF
TRBJ1-1 | TRBV12-3/TRBV12-4 | NA | CASEPRGNTEAFF
TRBJ2-7 | TRBV13 | NA | CASSLAMSSYEQYF
TRBJ2-7 | TRBV19 | TRBD1 | CASSIAKGQGPYEQYF
TRBJ1-1 | TRBV13 | TRBD1 | CASARTGVDTEAFF
TRBJ1-1 | TRBV14 | TRBD1 | CASSPFRQGANTEAFF
TRBJ2-7 | TRBV7-9 | TRBD1 | CASSLAWDRGSYEQYF
TRBJ2-5 | TRBV12-3/TRBV12-4 | NA | CASSGQHQETQYF
TRBJ2-1 | TRBV20-1 | NA | CSASASGRPSYNEQFF
TRBJ1-1 | TRBV9 | NA | CASSVQDLTEAFF